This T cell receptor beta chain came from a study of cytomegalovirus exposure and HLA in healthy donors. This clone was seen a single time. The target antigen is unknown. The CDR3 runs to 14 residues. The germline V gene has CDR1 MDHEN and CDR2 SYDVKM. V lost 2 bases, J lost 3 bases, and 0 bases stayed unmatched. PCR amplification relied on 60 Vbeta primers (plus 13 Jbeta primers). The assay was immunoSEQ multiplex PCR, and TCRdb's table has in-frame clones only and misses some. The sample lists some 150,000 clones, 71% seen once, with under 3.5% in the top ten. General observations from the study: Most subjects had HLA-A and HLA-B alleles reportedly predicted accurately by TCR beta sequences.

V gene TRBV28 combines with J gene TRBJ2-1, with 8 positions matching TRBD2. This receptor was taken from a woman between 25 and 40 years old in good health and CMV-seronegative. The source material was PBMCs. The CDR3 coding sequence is TGTGCCAGCAGTTTAGCGGGGGGCTACAATGAGCAGTTCTTC. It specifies CASSLAGGYNEQFF.